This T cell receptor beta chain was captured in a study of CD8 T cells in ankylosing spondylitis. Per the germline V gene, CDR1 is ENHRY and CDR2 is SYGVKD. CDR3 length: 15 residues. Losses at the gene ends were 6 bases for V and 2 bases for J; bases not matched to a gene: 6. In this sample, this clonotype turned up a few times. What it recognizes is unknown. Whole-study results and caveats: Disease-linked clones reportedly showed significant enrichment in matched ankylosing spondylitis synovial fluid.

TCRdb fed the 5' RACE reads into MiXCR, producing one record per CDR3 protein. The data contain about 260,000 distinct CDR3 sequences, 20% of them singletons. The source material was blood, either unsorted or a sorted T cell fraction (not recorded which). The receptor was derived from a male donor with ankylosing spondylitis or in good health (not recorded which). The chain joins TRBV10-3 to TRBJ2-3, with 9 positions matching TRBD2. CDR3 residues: CAISGTSQNTDTQYF. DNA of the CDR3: TGTGCCATCAGCGGGACTAGCCAAAACACAGATACGCAGTATTTT.